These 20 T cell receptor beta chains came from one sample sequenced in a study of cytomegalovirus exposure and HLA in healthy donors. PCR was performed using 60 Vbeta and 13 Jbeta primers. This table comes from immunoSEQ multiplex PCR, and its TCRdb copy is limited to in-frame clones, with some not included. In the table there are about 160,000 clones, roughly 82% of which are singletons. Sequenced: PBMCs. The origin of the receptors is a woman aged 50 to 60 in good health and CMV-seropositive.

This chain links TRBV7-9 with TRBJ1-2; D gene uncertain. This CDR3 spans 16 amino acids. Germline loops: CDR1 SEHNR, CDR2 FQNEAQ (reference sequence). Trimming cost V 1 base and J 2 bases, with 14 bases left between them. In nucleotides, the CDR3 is TGTGCCAGCAGCTTAGTGTTCCAGGAAAGAAACTATGGCTACACCTTC. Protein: CASSLVFQERNYGYTF.

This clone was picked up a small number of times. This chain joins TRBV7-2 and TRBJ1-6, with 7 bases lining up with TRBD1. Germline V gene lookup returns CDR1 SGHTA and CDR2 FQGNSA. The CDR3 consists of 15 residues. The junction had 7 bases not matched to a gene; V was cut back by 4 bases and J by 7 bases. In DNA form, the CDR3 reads TGTGCCAGCAGCTCCAACAGGGGATTCAATTCACCCCTCCACTTT. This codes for CASSSNRGFNSPLHF.

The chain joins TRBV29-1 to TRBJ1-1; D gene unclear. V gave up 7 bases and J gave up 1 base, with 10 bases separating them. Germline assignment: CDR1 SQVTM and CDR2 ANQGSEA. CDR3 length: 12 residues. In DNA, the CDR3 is TGCAGCGGTGGGTCGGGGAACACTGAAGCTTTCTTT. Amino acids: CSGGSGNTEAFF. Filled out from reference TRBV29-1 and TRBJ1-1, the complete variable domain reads SAVISQKPSRDICQRGTSLTIQCQVDSQVTMMFWYRQQPGQSLTLIATANQGSEATYESGFVIDKFPISRPNLTFSTLTVSNMSPEDSSIYLCSGGSGNTEAFFGQGTRLTVV.

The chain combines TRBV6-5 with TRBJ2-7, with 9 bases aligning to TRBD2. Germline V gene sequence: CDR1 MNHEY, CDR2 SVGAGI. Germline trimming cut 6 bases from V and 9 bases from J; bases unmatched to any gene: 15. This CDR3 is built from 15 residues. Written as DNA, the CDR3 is TGTGCCAGCAGCAGAGATTTCGAGACAGCGGGAGGGCAGTACTTC. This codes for CASSRDFETAGGQYF.

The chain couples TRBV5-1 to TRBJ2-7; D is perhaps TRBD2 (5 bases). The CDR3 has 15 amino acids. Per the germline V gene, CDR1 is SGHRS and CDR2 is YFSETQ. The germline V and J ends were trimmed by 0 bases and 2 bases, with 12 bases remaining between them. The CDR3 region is CASSLAGVVTYEQYF. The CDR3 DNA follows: TGCGCCAGCAGCTTGGCCGGGGTGGTTACCTACGAGCAGTACTTC.

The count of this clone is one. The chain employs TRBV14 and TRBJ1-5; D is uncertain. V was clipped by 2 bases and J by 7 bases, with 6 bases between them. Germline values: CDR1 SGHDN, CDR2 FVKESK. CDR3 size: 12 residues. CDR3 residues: CASSQYGQPQHF. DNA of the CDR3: TGTGCCAGCAGCCAATACGGGCAGCCCCAGCATTTT.

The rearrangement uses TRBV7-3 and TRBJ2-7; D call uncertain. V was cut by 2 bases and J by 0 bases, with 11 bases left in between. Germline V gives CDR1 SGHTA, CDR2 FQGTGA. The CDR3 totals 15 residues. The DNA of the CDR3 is TGTGCCAGCAGCTTACCAGAGCGCCGCTCCTACGAGCAGTACTTC. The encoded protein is CASSLPERRSYEQYF.

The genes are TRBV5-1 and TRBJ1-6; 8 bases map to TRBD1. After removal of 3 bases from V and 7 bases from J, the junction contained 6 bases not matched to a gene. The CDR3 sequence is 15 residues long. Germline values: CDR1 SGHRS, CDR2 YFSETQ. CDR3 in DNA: TGCGCCAGCAGCTCCTCAGGGGGCGAGAATTCACCCCTCCACTTT. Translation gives CASSSSGGENSPLHF.

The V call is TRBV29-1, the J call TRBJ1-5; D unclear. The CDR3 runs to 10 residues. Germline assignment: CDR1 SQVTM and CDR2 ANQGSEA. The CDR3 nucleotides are TGCAGGGCCTCACCACGGCCCCAGCATTTT. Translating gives CRASPRPQHF.

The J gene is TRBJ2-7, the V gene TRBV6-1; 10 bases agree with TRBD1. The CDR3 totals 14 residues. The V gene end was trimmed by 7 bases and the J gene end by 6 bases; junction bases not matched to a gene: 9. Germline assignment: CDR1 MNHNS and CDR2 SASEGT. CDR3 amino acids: CASIFGTGAFEQYF. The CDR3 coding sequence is TGTGCCAGCATTTTCGGGACAGGGGCTTTCGAGCAGTACTTC.

The CDR3 DNA reads TGTGCCAGCCGTACAGGGGGTCGTTATCAGCCCCAGCATTTT. Translated: CASRTGGRYQPQHF. V usage is TRBV19 and J usage is TRBJ1-5; 8 bases agree with TRBD1. This CDR3 is built from 14 residues. The junction had 9 bases not matched to a gene; V was cut back by 9 bases and J by 5 bases. Germline lookup yields CDR1 LNHDA and CDR2 SQIVND (reference sequence).

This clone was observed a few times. The CDR3 loop is CASSSRRLLNTEAFF. The CDR3 nucleotides read TGTGCCAGCAGCTCTCGGAGGCTTTTGAACACTGAAGCTTTCTTT. The chain carries TRBV5-6 and TRBJ1-1; D remains unclear. Trimming left V 3 bases short and J 0 bases short, with 12 bases between. The CDR3 sequence is 15 residues long. Germline V CDR1 and CDR2: SGHDT, YYEEEE. The entire variable domain, with the rest obtained from reference TRBV5-6 and TRBJ1-1, is as follows: DAGVTQSPTHLIKTRGQQVTLRCSPKSGHDTVSWYQQALGQGPQFIFQYYEEEERQRGNFPDRFSGHQFPNYSSELNVNALLLGDSALYLCASSSRRLLNTEAFFGQGTRLTVV.

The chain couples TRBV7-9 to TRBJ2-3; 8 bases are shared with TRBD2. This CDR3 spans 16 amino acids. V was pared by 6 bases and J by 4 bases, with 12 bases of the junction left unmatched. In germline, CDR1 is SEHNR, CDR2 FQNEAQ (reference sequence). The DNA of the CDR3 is TGTGCCAGCAGGCACGGACTAGCAGGTTTCGCAGATACGCAGTATTTT. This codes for CASRHGLAGFADTQYF. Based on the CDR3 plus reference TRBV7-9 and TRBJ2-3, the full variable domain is DTGVSQNPRHKITKRGQNVTFRCDPISEHNRLYWYRQTLGQGPEFLTYFQNEAQLEKSRLLSDRFSAERPKGSFSTLEIQRTEQGDSAMYLCASRHGLAGFADTQYFGPGTRLTVL.

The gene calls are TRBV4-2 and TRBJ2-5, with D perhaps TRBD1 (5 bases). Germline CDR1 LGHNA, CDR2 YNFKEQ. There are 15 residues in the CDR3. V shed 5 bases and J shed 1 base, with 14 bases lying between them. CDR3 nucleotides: TGTGCCAGCAGCGTGCAGGCAAGGGGCCAAGAGACCCAGTACTTC. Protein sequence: CASSVQARGQETQYF.

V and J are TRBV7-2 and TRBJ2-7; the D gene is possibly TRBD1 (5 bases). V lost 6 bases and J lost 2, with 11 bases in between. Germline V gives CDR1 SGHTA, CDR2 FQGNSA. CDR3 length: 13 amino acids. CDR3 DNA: TGTGCCAGCAGGTGGTCCAGGGCCTACGAGCAGTACTTC. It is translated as CASRWSRAYEQYF. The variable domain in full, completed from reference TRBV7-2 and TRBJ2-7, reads GAGVSQSPSNKVTEKGKDVELRCDPISGHTALYWYRQSLGQGLEFLIYFQGNSAPDKSGLPSDRFSAERTGGSVSTLTIQRTQQEDSAVYLCASRWSRAYEQYFGPGTRLTVT.

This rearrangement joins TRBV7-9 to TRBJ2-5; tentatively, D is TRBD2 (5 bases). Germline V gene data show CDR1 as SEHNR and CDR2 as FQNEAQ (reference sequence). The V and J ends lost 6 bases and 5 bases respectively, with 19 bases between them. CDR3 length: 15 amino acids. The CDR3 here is CASRGKGLAGETQYF. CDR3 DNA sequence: TGTGCCAGCAGAGGAAAGGGCCTAGCAGGCGAGACCCAGTACTTC.

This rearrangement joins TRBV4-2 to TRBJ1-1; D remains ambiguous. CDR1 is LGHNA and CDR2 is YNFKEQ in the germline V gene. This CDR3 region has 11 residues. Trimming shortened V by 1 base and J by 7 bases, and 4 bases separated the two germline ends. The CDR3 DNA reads TGTGCCAGCAGCCAAGCGGGTGAAGCTTTCTTT. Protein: CASSQAGEAFF.

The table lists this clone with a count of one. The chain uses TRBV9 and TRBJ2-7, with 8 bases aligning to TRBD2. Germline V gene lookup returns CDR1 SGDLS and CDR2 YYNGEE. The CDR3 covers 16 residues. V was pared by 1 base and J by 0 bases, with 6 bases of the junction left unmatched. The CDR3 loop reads CASSVTGGMSSYEQYF. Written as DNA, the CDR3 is TGTGCCAGCAGCGTAACGGGGGGGATGAGCTCCTACGAGCAGTACTTC.

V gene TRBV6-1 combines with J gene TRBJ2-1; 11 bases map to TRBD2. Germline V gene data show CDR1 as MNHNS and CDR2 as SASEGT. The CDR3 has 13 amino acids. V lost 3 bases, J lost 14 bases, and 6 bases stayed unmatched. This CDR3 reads CASSDYSGGAEFF. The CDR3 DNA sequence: TGTGCCAGCAGTGACTATAGCGGGGGGGCCGAGTTCTTC.

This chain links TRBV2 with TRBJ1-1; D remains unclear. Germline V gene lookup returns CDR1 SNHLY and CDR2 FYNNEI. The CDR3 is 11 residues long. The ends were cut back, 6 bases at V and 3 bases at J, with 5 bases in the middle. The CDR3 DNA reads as TGTGCCAGCAGGCCAGACACTGAAGCTTTCTTT. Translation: CASRPDTEAFF. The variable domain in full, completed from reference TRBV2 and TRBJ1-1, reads EPEVTQTPSHQVTQMGQEVILRCVPISNHLYFYWYRQILGQKVEFLVSFYNNEISEKSEIFDDQFSVERPDGSNFTLKIRSTKLEDSAMYFCASRPDTEAFFGQGTRLTVV.